Described below is a single T cell receptor beta chain sequence and its context. Its cognate antigen is unknown. Library preparation (for TCRbeta) was performed with unique molecular identifiers. Using its own MiXCR run on the PCR reads, TCRdb lists one record per CDR3 protein. In the table there are more than 200,000 distinct CDR3 sequences, 25% of which are singletons. The sample originates from a study of T-cell reconstitution after alpha-beta-depleted transplantation in children. Study-wide points: Reports say that about two months after transplant, the alpha-beta T cells came out of several hundred graft clones that had expanded. A year had passed since transplant, and T-cell counts and diversity by then came mostly from newly produced T cells.

Sequences were derived from PBMCs, sampled before TCRalphabeta/CD19-depleted stem cell transplant. The clonotype originates from a girl between 2 and 10 years old with Fanconi anemia, due to receive a stem cell transplant.

The DNA for the CDR3 is TGTGCCAGCAGCTTAAATGGGGACGTTAAGGGGTACTTC. Encoded protein: CASSLNGDVKGYF. The chain has TRBV7-2 and TRBJ2-7; D is possibly TRBD1 or TRBD2 (5 bases each). Per germline, CDR1 SGHTA and CDR2 FQGNSA. The germline V and J ends were trimmed by 2 bases and 12 bases, with 17 bases remaining between them. The CDR3 has 13 amino acids. The full variable domain, its missing parts supplied by reference TRBV7-2 and TRBJ2-7, is GAGVSQSPSNKVTEKGKDVELRCDPISGHTALYWYRQSLGQGLEFLIYFQGNSAPDKSGLPSDRFSAERTGGSVSTLTIQRTQQEDSAVYLCASSLNGDVKGYFGPGTRLTVT.